This TCR beta chain was found in a study of shared clonotypes between healthy human individuals. Trimming shortened V by 6 bases and J by 0 bases, and 8 bases separated the two germline ends. The CDR3 has 13 amino acids. Germline V lookup: CDR1 LNHDA, CDR2 SQIVND (reference sequence). Some clones are missing from TCRdb's copy, which holds only in-frame ones; the method was immunoSEQ multiplex PCR. This table has fewer than 2.5 million clones, 93% appearing once. The sequence derives from a man aged 18 to 35 in good health. Some clones in this sample may be carry-over from other donors' samples. Input material: naive CD4+ T cells from PBMCs. As for subset: CD45RA+ positively selected. This chain connects TRBV19 to TRBJ1-1; D call uncertain. CDR3 amino acids: CASSSGMNTEAFF. In DNA, the CDR3 is TGTGCCAGTAGCTCGGGGATGAACACTGAAGCTTTCTTT. Together with reference TRBV19 and TRBJ1-1, the CDR3 gives the full variable domain: DGGITQSPKYLFRKEGQNVTLSCEQNLNHDAMYWYRQDPGQGLRLIYYSQIVNDFQKGDIAEGYSVSREKKESFPLTVTSAQKNPTAFYLCASSSGMNTEAFFGQGTRLTVV.